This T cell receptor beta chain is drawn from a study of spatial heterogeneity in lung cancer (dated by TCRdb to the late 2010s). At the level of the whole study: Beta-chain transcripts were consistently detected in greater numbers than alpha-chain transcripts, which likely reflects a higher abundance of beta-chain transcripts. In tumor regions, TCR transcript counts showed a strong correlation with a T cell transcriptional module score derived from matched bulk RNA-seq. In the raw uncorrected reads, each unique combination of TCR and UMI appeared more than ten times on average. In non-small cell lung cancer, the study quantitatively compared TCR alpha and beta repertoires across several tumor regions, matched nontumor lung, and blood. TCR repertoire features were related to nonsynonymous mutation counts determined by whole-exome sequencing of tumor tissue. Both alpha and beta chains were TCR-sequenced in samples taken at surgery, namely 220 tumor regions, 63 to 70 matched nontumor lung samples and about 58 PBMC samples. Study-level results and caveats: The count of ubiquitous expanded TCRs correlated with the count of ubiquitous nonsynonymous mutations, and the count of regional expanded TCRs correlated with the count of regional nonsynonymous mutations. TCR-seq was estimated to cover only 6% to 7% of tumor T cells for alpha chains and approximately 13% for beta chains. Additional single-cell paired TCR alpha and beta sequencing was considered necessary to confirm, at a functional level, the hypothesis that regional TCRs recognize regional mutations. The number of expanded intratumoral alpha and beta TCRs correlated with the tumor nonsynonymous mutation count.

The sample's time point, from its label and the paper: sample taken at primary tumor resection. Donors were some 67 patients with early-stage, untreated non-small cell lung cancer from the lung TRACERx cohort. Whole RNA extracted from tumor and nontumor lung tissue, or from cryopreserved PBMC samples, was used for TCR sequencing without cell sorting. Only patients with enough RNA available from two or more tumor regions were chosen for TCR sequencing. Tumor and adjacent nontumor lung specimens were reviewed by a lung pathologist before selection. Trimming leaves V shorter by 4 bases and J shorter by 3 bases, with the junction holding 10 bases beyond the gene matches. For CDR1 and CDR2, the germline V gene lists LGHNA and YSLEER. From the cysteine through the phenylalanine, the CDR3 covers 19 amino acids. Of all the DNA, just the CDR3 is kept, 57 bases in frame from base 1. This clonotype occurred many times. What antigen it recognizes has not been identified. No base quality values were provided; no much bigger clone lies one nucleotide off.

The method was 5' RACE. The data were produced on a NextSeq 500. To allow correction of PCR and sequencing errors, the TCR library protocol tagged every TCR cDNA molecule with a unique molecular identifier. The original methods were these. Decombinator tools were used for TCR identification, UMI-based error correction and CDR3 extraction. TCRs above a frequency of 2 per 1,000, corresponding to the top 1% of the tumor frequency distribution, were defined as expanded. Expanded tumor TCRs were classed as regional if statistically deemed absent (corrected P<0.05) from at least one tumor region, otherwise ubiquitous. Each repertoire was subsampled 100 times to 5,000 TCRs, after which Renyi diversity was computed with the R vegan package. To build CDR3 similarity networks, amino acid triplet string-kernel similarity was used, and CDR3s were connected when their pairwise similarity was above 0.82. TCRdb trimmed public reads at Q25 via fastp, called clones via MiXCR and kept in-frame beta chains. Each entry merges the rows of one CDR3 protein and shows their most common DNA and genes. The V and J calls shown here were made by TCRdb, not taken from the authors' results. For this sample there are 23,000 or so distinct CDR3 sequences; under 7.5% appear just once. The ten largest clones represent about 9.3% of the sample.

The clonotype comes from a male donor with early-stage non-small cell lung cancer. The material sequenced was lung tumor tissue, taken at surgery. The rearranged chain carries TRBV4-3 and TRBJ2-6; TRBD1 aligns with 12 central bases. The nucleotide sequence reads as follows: TGCGCCAGCAGCCTCCATCCGGGACAGGGGGCGGGTGGGGCCAACGTCCTGACTTTC. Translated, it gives CASSLHPGQGAGGANVLTF.